This entry is about one T cell receptor beta chain. Its antigen is currently not known. No qualities accompany the bases; no much larger clone lies one base away. The data derive from a study of technical replicates of blood from several donors (dated by TCRdb to about 2017). The library came from the immunoSEQ multiplex PCR assay. TCRdb took this table from immuneACCESS and kept in-frame rearrangements with V and J called. Such tables lack part of the clones; where checked against another copy, unresolved V genes explain under half of the gap, and the rest is unexplained. This sample comprises around 92,000 clones, about 96% of them detected only once. The ten largest clones add up to roughly 0.2% of the sample. CDR1 and CDR2 are read off the germline V gene (reference sequence) as MNHNY and SVGAGI. A distance of 8 bases separates the germline ends of V and J, which lose 5 bases and 3 bases respectively. The CDR3, from cysteine to phenylalanine, totals 12 residues. Just the 36-base CDR3 DNA is kept, in frame starting at base 1.

Recombination joined TRBV6-6 with TRBJ2-7, and perhaps TRBD2 as D gene, on 5 matching bases. The receptor was derived from a human donor in good health. The sample taken for sequencing was T cells isolated from PBMCs. The DNA is as follows: TGTGCCAGCAGTCCCGGAGGCTACGAGCAGTACTTC. Translation gives CASSPGGYEQYF.